A selection of T cell receptor beta chains follows, all from one sample in a study of blood T cell repertoires in COVID-19. The data were produced by immunoSEQ multiplex PCR, yet TCRdb's version contains in-frame clones alone and is incomplete. Of around 200,000 clones listed, about 90% are singletons. Sequencing was done on a sample of peripheral blood. These receptors came from a man aged 18 to 30 with active or convalescent COVID-19. The CDR3 runs from the conserved cysteine through the conserved F or W. Each record gives: J gene, D gene, clone size, V gene, CDR3 DNA, CDR3 protein. D genes are given only for firm matches. Some rows have no size entry. The others give once, few or many, or a class for an expanded clone.

TRBJ2-1,TRBD1,.,TRBV7-2,TGTGCCAGCAGCTTATTTGGGACAGGGTATGAGCAGTTCTTC,CASSLFGTGYEQFF
TRBJ1-1,TRBD1,.,TRBV29-1,TGCAGCGTTGACCGGACAGGGATCGCTGAAGCTTTCTTT,CSVDRTGIAEAFF
TRBJ2-1,TRBD1,.,TRBV5-1,TGCGCCAGCAGCATCCGACAGGGGGCCTACAATGAGCAGTTCTTC,CASSIRQGAYNEQFF
TRBJ2-1,.,.,TRBV5-1,TGCGCCAGCAGCTTGGATGTGGACAGTACTTTCAATGAGCAGTTCTTC,CASSLDVDSTFNEQFF
TRBJ2-7,.,.,TRBV9,TGTGCCAGCAGCGTAGGGGCGGGACCCGCTTCCTACGAGCAGTACTTC,CASSVGAGPASYEQYF
TRBJ1-3,.,.,TRBV7-2,TGTGCCAGCAGCTGGTCGGGTGGAACTGGAAACACCATATATTTT,CASSWSGGTGNTIYF
TRBJ1-2,TRBD1,.,TRBV3-1/TRBV3-2,TGTGCCAGCAGCCTAACAGGGGCGGGCTATGGCTACACCTTC,CASSLTGAGYGYTF
TRBJ1-1,.,.,TRBV7-2,TGTGCCAGCAGCTTAGCGGCAGTGAACACTGAAGCTTTCTTT,CASSLAAVNTEAFF
TRBJ2-5,TRBD2,.,TRBV7-2,TGTGCCAGCAGCCTAAGCGGGAGGGCCGCTCGGGACGAGGAGACCCAGTACTTC,CASSLSGRAARDEETQYF
TRBJ1-6,.,.,TRBV7-3,TGTGCCAGCAGCTACGACGGAGGTCGTAATTCACCCCTCCACTTT,CASSYDGGRNSPLHF
TRBJ2-7,TRBD2,.,TRBV7-2,TGTGCCAGCAGCTTCAGGACTAGCGGGTACGAGCAGTACTTC,CASSFRTSGYEQYF
TRBJ1-1,.,.,TRBV5-1,TGCGCCAGCAGCCCACGGACAGACCTCGGGGACACTGAAGCTTTCTTT,CASSPRTDLGDTEAFF
TRBJ1-4,TRBD1,few,TRBV30,TGTGCCGGAGCCAAGATCCGGGACAGGGGAGGAATTCGGGAAAAACTGTTTTTT,CAGAKIRDRGGIREKLFF